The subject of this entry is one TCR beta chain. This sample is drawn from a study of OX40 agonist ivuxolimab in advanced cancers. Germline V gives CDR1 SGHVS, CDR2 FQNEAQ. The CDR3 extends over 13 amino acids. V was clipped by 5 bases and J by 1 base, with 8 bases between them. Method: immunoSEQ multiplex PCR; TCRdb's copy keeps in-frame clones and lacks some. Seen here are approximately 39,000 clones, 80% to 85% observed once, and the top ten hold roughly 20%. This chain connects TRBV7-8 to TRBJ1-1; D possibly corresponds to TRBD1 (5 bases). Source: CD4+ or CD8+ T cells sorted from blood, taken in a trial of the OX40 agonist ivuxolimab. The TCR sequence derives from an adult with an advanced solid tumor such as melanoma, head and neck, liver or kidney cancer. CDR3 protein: CASSVGTNTEAFF. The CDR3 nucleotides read TGTGCCAGCAGCGTCGGGACGAACACTGAAGCTTTCTTT.